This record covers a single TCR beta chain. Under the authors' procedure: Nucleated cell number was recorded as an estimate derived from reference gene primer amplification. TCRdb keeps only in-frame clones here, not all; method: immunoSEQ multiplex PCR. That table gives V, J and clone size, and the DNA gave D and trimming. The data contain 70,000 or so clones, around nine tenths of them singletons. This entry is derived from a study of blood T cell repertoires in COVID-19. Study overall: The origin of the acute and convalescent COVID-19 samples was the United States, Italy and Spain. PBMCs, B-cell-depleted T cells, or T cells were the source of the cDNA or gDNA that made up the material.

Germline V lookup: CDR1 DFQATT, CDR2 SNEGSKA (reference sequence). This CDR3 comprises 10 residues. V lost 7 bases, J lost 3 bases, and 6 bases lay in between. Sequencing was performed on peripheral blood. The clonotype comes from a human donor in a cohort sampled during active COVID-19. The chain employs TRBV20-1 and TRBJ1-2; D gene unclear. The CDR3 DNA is TGCAGTGGCGATGACTATGGCTACACCTTC. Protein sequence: CSGDDYGYTF.